This T cell receptor beta chain was identified in a study of tumor-infiltrating lymphocytes in oesophageal squamous cell carcinoma. TCRdb reprocessed the PCR reads via MiXCR and lists one record per CDR3 protein. The table has about 24,000 distinct CDR3 sequences, around 40% seen once. Germline assignment: CDR1 SGHVT and CDR2 SQSDAQ. The CDR3 contains 12 residues. V lost 2 bases to trimming and J lost 9 bases, with 8 bases between them. Sequenced material: esophageal tumor tissue. The TCR comes from a male donor with esophageal squamous cell carcinoma. The genes are TRBV7-4 and TRBJ2-1; tentative D call: TRBD2 (5 bases). DNA of the CDR3: TGTGCCAGCAGCTTAATGGCGGGTGAGCAGTTCTTC. Amino acids: CASSLMAGEQFF.